This TCR beta chain was identified during a study of vaccination and CD4 T cells after COVID-19. The V end lost 1 base, the J end lost 11 bases, and 18 bases lay between the germline ends. The CDR3 consists of 15 residues. From germline, CDR1 is DFQATT and CDR2 SNEGSKA (reference sequence). Noted treatment: approximately nine-day PBMC culture with coronavirus spike peptide pools or control peptides (ViraFEST assay). Researchers used the Oncomine TCR Beta short-read assay to sequence DNA from cultured CD4+ T cells. TCRdb independently ran MiXCR on the PCR reads; one entry per CDR3 protein. The sample yields under 25,000 distinct CDR3 sequences, around 44% seen once. Turning to this clonotype: Its antigen is currently unknown.

The receptor's source is a human donor who had recovered from COVID-19. This rearrangement joins TRBV20-1 to TRBJ1-6; weak D call: TRBD1 (5 bases). The sequences come from CD4+ T cells from blood, cultured in vitro, collected before SARS-CoV-2 vaccination. The CDR3: CSARGLAQGSAPLHF. CDR3 sequence (DNA): TGCAGTGCTAGAGGCCTGGCTCAGGGAAGTGCACCCCTCCACTTT.